This is a list of T cell receptor beta chains from one sample in a study of blood T cell repertoires in COVID-19. Measured with immunoSEQ multiplex PCR; TCRdb has only the in-frame clones, and not every one. The sample lists 150,000 or so clones; about four fifths were seen once. Source material: PBMCs or T cells enriched from blood (not recorded which). The receptors shown here come from a woman between 50 and 59 years old in a cohort exposed to, infected with or recovered from COVID-19 (not recorded which). The conserved cysteine and the conserved F or W are not part of the CDR3 here. Each record gives: V gene, CDR3 protein.

>TRBV10-3
AISEYSRGATNEKLF
>TRBV5-1
ASSLVESDTIY
>TRBV19
ASNKDRGGQPQH
>TRBV30
AWSLLQGTEAF
>TRBV6-5
ASSRSGAFTIY
>TRBV6-4
ASIPPGSTYEQY
>TRBV30
AWSSGTGNQPQH
>TRBV3-1/TRBV3-2
ASSQGFEEQY
>TRBV28
ASSFSSGEY
>TRBV6-5
ASRPTPGQWGGYT
>TRBV9
ASSSNRGADTQY
>TRBV10-3
AIRRDREYNSPLH
>TRBV28
ASRGEEPGTEAF
>TRBV28
ASSLEDYQNEKLF
>TRBV19
ASSPRGLEDEQY
>TRBV5-1
ASSWGQIYTGELF
>TRBV14
ASSPWGRGGTEAF